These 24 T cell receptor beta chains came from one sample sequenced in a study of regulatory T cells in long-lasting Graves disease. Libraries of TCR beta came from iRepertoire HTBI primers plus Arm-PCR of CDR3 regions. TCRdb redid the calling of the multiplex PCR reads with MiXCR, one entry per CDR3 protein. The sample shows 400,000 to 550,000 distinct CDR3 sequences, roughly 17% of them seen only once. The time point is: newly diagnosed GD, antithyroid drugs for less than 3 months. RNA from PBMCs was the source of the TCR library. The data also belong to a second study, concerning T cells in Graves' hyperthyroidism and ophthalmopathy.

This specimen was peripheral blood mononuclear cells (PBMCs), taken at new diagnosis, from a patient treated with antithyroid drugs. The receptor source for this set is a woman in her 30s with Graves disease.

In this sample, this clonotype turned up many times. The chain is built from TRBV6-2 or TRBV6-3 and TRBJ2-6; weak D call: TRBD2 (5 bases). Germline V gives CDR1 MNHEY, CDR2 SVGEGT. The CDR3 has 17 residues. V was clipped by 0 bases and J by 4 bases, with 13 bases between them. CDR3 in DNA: TGTGCCAGCAGTTACTCGACCGGGGTCCCGGGGGCCAACGTCCTGACTTTC. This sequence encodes CASSYSTGVPGANVLTF.

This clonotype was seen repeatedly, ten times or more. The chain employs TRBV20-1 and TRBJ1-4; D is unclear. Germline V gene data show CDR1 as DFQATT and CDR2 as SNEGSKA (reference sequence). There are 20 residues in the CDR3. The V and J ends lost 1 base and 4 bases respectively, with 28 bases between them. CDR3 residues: CSARGTIDRGWDGVNEKLFF. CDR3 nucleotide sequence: TGCAGTGCTAGAGGCACCATCGATCGGGGATGGGATGGGGTTAATGAAAAACTGTTTTTT.

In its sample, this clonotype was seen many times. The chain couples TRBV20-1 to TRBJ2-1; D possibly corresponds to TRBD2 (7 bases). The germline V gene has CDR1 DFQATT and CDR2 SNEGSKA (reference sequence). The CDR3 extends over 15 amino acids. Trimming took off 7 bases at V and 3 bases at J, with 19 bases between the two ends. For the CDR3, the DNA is TGCAGTGGAAGGGGGGGGTCCGACCTCTACAATGAGCAGTTCTTC. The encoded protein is CSGRGGSDLYNEQFF.

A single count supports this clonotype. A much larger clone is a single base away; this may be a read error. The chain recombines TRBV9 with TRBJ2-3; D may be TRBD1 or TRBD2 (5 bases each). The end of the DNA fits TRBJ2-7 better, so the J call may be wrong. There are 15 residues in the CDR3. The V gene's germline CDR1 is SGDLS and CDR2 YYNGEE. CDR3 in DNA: TGTGCCAGCAGCGTAGCCGGGACCAAGTACAATGAGCAGTACTTC. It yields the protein CASSVAGTKYNEQYF.

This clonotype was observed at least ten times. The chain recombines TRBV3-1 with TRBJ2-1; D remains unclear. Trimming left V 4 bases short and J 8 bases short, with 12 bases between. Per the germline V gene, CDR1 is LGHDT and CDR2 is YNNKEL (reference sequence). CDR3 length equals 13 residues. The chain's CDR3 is CASSPQGGDEQFF. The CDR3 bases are TGTGCCAGCAGCCCCCAAGGCGGAGATGAGCAGTTCTTC.

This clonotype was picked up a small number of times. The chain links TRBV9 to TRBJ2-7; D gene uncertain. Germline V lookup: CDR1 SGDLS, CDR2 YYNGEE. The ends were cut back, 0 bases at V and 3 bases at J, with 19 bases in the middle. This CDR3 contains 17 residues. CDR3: CASSVVLIPWAYYEQYF. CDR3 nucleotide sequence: TGTGCCAGCAGCGTAGTCCTGATCCCCTGGGCGTACTACGAGCAGTACTTC.

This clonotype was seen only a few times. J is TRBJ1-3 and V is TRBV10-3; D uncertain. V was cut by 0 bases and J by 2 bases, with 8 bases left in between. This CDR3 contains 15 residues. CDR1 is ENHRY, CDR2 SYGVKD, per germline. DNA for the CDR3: TGTGCCATCAGTGAGTCAGGCTCCGCTGGAAACACCATATATTTT. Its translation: CAISESGSAGNTIYF.

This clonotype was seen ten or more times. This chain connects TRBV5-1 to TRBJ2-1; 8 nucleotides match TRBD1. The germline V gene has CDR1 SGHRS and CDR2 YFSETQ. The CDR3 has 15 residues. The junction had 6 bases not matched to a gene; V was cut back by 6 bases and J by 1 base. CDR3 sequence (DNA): TGCGCCAGCATACAAACAGGGGGGTCCTACAATGAGCAGTTCTTC. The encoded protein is CASIQTGGSYNEQFF.

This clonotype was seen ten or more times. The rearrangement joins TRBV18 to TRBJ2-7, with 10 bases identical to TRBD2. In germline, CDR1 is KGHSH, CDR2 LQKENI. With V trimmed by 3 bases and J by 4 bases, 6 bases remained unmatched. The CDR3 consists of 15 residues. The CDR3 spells CASSPPGLARYEQYF. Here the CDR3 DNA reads TGTGCCAGCTCACCTCCGGGACTAGCGCGTTACGAGCAGTACTTC.

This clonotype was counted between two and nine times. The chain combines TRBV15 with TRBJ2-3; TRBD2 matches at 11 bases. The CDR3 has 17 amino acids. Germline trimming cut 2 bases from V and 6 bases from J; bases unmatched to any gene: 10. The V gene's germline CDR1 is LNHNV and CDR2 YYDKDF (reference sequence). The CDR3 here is CATSRPRLAGLLDTQYF. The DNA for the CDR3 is TGTGCCACCAGCAGACCTAGACTAGCGGGATTGTTGGATACGCAGTATTTT.

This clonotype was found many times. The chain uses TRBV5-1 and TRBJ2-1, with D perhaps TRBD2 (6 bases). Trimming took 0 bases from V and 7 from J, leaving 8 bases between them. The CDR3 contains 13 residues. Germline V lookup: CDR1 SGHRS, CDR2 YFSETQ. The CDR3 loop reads CASSLDGRNEQFF. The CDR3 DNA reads TGCGCCAGCAGCTTGGACGGGAGAAATGAGCAGTTCTTC. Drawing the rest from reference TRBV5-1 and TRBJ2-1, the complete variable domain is KAGVTQTPRYLIKTRGQQVTLSCSPISGHRSVSWYQQTPGQGLQFLFEYFSETQRNKGNFPGRFSGRQFSNSRSEMNVSTLELGDSALYLCASSLDGRNEQFFGPGTRLTVL.

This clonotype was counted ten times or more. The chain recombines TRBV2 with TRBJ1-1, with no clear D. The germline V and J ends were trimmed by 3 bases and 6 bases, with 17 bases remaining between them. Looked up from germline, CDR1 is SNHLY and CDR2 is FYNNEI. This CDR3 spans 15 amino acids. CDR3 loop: CASSDSPVRSAEAFF. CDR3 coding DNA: TGTGCCAGCAGTGATTCCCCGGTAAGATCCGCTGAAGCTTTCTTT.

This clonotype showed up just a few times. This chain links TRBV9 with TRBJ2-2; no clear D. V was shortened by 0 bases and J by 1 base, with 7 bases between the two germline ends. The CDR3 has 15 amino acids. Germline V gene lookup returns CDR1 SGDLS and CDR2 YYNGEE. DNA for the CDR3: TGTGCCAGCAGCGTAGCGGCCCAGAACACCGGGGAGCTGTTTTTT. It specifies CASSVAAQNTGELFF.

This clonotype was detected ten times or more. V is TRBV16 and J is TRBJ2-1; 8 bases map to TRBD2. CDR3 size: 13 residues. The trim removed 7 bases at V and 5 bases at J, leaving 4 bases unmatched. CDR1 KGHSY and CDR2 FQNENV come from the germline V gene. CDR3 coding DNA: TGTGCCAGCACGGGTAGCGGGAACAATGAGCAGTTCTTC. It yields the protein CASTGSGNNEQFF.

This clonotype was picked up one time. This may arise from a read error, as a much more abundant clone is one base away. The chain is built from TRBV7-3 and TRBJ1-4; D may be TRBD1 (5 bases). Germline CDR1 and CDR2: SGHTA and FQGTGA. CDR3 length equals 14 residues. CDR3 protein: CASSLRGPTIELLF. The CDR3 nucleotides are TGTGCCAGCAGCTTAAGGGGCCCCACGATAGAACTGCTTTTT.

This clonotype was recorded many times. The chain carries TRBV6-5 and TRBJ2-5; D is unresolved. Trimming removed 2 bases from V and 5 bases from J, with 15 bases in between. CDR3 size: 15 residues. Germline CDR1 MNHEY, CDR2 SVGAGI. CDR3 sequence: CASSYRWTARETQYF. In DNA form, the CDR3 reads TGTGCCAGCAGTTACCGCTGGACCGCACGGGAGACCCAGTACTTC.

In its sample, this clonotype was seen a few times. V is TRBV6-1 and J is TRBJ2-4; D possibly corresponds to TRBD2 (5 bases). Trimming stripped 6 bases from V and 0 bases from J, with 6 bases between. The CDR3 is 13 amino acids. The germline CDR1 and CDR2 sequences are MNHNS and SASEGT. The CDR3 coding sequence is TGTGCCAGCAGAGGACTAGCCAAAAACATTCAGTACTTC. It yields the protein CASRGLAKNIQYF.

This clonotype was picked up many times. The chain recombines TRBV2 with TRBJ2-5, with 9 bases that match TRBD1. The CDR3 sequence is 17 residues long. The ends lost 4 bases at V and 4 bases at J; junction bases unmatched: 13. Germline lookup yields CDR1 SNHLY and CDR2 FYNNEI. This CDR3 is CASSGIQGQGSRETQYF. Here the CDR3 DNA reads TGTGCCAGCAGTGGAATCCAGGGACAGGGATCCCGAGAGACCCAGTACTTC.

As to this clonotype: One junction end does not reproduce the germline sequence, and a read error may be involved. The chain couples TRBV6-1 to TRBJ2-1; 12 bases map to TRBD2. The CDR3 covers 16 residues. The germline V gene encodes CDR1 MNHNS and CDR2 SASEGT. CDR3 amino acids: CASMRPGTSGYNDQFF. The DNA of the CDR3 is TGTGCCAGCATGCGCCCCGGGACTAGCGGGTACAATGATCAGTTCTTC.

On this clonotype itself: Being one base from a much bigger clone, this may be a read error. CDR3 protein: CASSPQNTGELLF. DNA of the CDR3: TGTGCCAGCAGTCCACAGAACACCGGGGAGCTGCTTTTT. The V gene is TRBV6-2 or TRBV6-3, the J gene TRBJ2-2, with D possibly TRBD2 on 5 matching bases. Germline-derived CDR1 and CDR2 are MNHEY and SVGEGT. The CDR3 sequence is 13 residues long.

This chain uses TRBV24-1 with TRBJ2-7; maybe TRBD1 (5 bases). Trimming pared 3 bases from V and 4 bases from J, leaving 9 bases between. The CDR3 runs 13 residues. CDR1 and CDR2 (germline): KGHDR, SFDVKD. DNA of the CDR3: TGTGCCACCAGTGATGGACACGGTTACGAGCAGTACTTC. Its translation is CATSDGHGYEQYF.

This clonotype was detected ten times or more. The CDR3 loop reads CASSDRGNQPQHF. The CDR3 bases are TGTGCCAGCAGTGACAGGGGTAATCAGCCCCAGCATTTT. The V gene is TRBV6-1, the J gene TRBJ1-5, with D possibly TRBD1 on 6 matching bases. Germline V gene lookup returns CDR1 MNHNS and CDR2 SASEGT. The germline V and J ends were trimmed by 3 bases and 4 bases, with 7 bases remaining between them. This CDR3 region has 13 residues.

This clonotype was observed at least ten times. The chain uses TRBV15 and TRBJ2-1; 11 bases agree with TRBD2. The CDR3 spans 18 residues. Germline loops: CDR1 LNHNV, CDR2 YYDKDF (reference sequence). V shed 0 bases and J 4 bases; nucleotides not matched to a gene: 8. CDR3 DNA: TGTGCCACCAGCAGAGATGCTTTAGCGGGAGGGTTATACAATGAGCAGTTCTTC. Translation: CATSRDALAGGLYNEQFF. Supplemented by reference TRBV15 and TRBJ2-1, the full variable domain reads DAMVIQNPRYQVTQFGKPVTLSCSQTLNHNVMYWYQQKSSQAPKLLFHYYDKDFNNEADTPDNFQSRRPNTSFCFLDIRSPGLGDTAMYLCATSRDALAGGLYNEQFFGPGTRLTVL.

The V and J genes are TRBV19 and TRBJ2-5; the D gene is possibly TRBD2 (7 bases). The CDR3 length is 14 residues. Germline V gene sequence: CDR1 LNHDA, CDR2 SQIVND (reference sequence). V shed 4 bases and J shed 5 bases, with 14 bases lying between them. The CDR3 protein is CASSREGEWETQYF. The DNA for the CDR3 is TGTGCCAGTAGTAGGGAGGGGGAGTGGGAGACCCAGTACTTC.